This T cell receptor (beta chain) was documented in a study of shared clonotypes between healthy human individuals. V lost 7 bases and J lost 4, with 4 bases in between. The CDR3 extends over 11 amino acids. Germline V gene sequence: CDR1 MGHDK, CDR2 SYGVNS. Concerning this clone itself: Other nucleotide sequences from this sample produce the same CDR3.

CD4+ cells yielded CD45RA+ naive and CD45RA-negative memory subsets. Sequencing was performed with immunoSEQ multiplex PCR; in TCRdb, only in-frame clones are kept and a portion is missing. The data hold some 2 million clones, with 85% to 95% observed a single time. The sample was naive CD4+ T cells sorted from blood. The subset is: CD45RA+ positively selected. This chain links TRBV25-1 with TRBJ2-2, with D unresolved. The receptor was isolated from a young man in good health. This chain's CDR3 is CASTRTGELFF. The CDR3 DNA sequence: TGTGCCAGCACTCGCACCGGGGAGCTGTTTTTT.